Listed below are T cell receptor beta chains from one sample, sequenced in a study of T cell responses to AZD1222 COVID-19 vaccine. Using immunoSEQ multiplex PCR, the repertoire was profiled, and TCRdb retains in-frame clones only, with some absent. The profile shows 150,000 or so clones, just over 90% of them singletons. The sample consisted of peripheral blood, taken 28 days after the second AZD1222 dose. These receptors originate from an adult who received the AZD1222 COVID-19 vaccine. CDR3s include the opening cysteine and the closing phenylalanine or tryptophan. D genes are given only for firm matches. Only part of the rows carry a size: once, few, many, or a class if the clone is expanded.

D | J | size | V | CDR3 | DNA
- | TRBJ1-3 | - | TRBV7-9 | CASSFGLRGSGNTIYF | TGTGCCAGCAGCTTCGGTTTGCGGGGCTCTGGAAACACCATATATTTT
TRBD2 | TRBJ2-1 | - | TRBV19 | CASSIGWGGSSYNEQFF | TGTGCCAGTAGTATAGGTTGGGGCGGGAGCTCCTACAATGAGCAGTTCTTC
- | TRBJ1-1 | - | TRBV29-1 | CSVVKGWGTEAFF | TGCAGCGTTGTCAAGGGTTGGGGAACTGAAGCTTTCTTT
TRBD1 | TRBJ1-2 | - | TRBV7-9 | CASSLDLTGSYGYTF | TGTGCCAGCAGCTTAGATCTGACAGGGAGTTATGGCTACACCTTC
- | TRBJ1-6 | - | TRBV11-3 | CASSLDAGSPLHF | TGTGCCAGCAGCTTAGATGCGGGTTCACCCCTCCACTTT
- | TRBJ1-2 | once | TRBV7-9 | CASSFQGIYGYTF | TGTGCCAGCAGCTTCCAGGGGATCTATGGCTACACCTTC
TRBD1 | TRBJ1-4 | - | TRBV5-1 | CASSRGTGGNEKLFF | TGCGCCAGCAGCAGGGGGACAGGGGGTAATGAAAAACTGTTTTTT
- | TRBJ1-5 | - | TRBV28 | CASSMPLGGDQPQHF | TGTGCCAGCAGTATGCCGCTGGGGGGGGATCAGCCCCAGCATTTT
TRBD1 | TRBJ1-6 | - | TRBV30 | CVWSRMEQGNSPLHF | TGTGTCTGGAGTCGCATGGAACAGGGGAATTCACCCCTCCACTTT
- | TRBJ2-3 | - | TRBV24-1 | CATSETGRGSTDTQYF | TGTGCCACCAGTGAAACCGGGAGAGGCAGCACAGATACGCAGTATTTT
- | TRBJ1-2 | - | TRBV30 | CASEEGGWGYTF | TGTGCCTCCGAGGAAGGGGGATGGGGCTACACCTTC
TRBD1 | TRBJ1-5 | - | TRBV6-2/TRBV6-3 | CASSYRTGSGNQPQHF | TGTGCCAGCAGTTATCGGACAGGGTCTGGCAATCAGCCCCAGCATTTT
TRBD1 | TRBJ1-4 | - | TRBV5-1 | CASSLWGPDRVDEKLFF | TGCGCCAGCAGCTTGTGGGGCCCCGACAGGGTAGACGAAAAACTGTTTTTT
- | TRBJ1-4 | once | TRBV28 | CASSAYFVFGTGREKLFF | TGTGCCAGCAGCGCCTATTTTGTATTCGGGACGGGTCGAGAAAAACTGTTTTTT
TRBD1 | TRBJ1-5 | few | TRBV14 | CASSSTGGNQPQHF | TGTGCCAGCAGCTCTACAGGGGGCAATCAGCCCCAGCATTTT
- | TRBJ2-5 | - | TRBV6-2/TRBV6-3 | CASSYSGPHKLEIRETQYF | TGTGCCAGCAGTTACTCGGGACCACATAAATTGGAAATTCGGGAGACCCAGTACTTC
TRBD2 | TRBJ2-7 | once | TRBV4-1 | CASSQDRLAGEQYF | TGCGCCAGCAGCCAAGATCGCCTAGCGGGGGAGCAGTACTTC
- | TRBJ1-2 | - | TRBV10-3 | CAIGGGSNYGYTF | TGTGCCATCGGGGGGGGCTCGAACTATGGCTACACCTTC
- | TRBJ1-5 | - | TRBV27 | CASSFVQGSQPQHF | TGTGCCAGCAGTTTCGTTCAGGGTAGCCAGCCCCAGCATTTT
- | TRBJ1-2 | - | TRBV6-4 | CASSDSGLGYGYTF | TGTGCCAGCAGTGACTCGGGGCTTGGCTATGGCTACACCTTC
- | TRBJ1-5 | few | TRBV5-6 | CASSLVRQENQPQHF | TGTGCCAGCAGCTTGGTACGGCAAGAGAATCAGCCCCAGCATTTT
- | TRBJ1-4 | - | TRBV7-6 | CASSRHGTPNEKLFF | TGTGCCAGCAGCCGCCACGGGACACCTAATGAAAAACTGTTTTTT
TRBD1 | TRBJ2-7 | - | TRBV28 | CASMGSGTVPYEQYF | TGTGCCAGCATGGGGTCCGGGACAGTCCCCTACGAGCAGTACTTC
- | TRBJ2-2 | - | TRBV6-5 | CASRTGLENTGELFF | TGTGCCAGCAGAACAGGGTTGGAGAACACCGGGGAGCTGTTTTTT
- | TRBJ2-5 | - | TRBV7-2 | CASSLVQPGHGPQYF | TGTGCCAGCAGCTTAGTACAGCCGGGCCACGGGCCCCAGTACTTC
TRBD2 | TRBJ2-5 | - | TRBV7-7 | CASQREGRETQYF | TGTGCCAGCCAAAGGGAGGGCCGAGAGACCCAGTACTTC
- | TRBJ2-1 | - | TRBV21-1 | CASVRDVSYNEQFF | TGTGCCAGCGTTCGTGACGTCTCCTACAATGAGCAGTTCTTC
- | TRBJ2-1 | - | TRBV5-5 | CASSLVSRHSSYNEQFF | TGTGCCAGCAGCTTGGTCAGCCGACATAGCTCCTACAATGAGCAGTTCTTC
- | TRBJ2-7 | - | TRBV9 | CASSVVLSSEQYF | TGTGCCAGCAGCGTAGTACTGTCCTCCGAGCAGTACTTC
TRBD2 | TRBJ2-7 | - | TRBV5-8 | CASSPRGLANYEQYF | TGTGCCAGCAGCCCAAGGGGACTAGCGAACTACGAGCAGTACTTC
- | TRBJ2-7 | few | TRBV6-5 | CASKKTGTDYEQYF | TGTGCCAGCAAAAAGACCGGGACGGACTACGAGCAGTACTTC
TRBD2 | TRBJ2-7 | few | TRBV10-3 | CAISQRTSGGVTYEQYF | TGTGCCATCAGTCAAAGGACTAGCGGAGGGGTGACCTACGAGCAGTACTTC
TRBD1 | TRBJ2-2 | - | TRBV19 | CASTKGQVVTGELFF | TGTGCCAGCACAAAGGGACAGGTCGTCACCGGGGAGCTGTTTTTT
- | TRBJ2-2 | - | TRBV7-6 | CASSLEAGVETGELFF | TGTGCCAGCAGCTTAGAGGCAGGGGTGGAGACCGGGGAGCTGTTTTTT
- | TRBJ2-1 | once | TRBV5-1 | CASSPWGSSYNEQFF | TGCGCCAGCAGCCCCTGGGGGAGCTCCTACAATGAGCAGTTCTTC
- | TRBJ1-1 | - | TRBV12-3/TRBV12-4 | CASSLTTGLFF | TGTGCCAGCAGTTTGACGACAGGACTTTTCTTT
- | TRBJ2-1 | - | TRBV3-1/TRBV3-2 | CASSPGTQTYNEQFF | TGTGCCAGCAGCCCCGGGACCCAGACCTACAATGAGCAGTTCTTC
- | TRBJ2-1 | - | TRBV7-3 | CASSLFSDAEQFF | TGTGCCAGCAGCCTGTTTTCTGATGCTGAGCAGTTCTTC
TRBD1 | TRBJ1-6 | - | TRBV18 | CASSGEQGARSPLHF | TGTGCCAGCTCAGGAGAACAGGGGGCGCGGTCACCCCTCCACTTT
- | TRBJ1-1 | - | TRBV2 | CASSERQRNTEAFF | TGTGCCAGCAGTGAAAGACAGCGAAACACTGAAGCTTTCTTT